This entry lists 10 T cell receptor beta chains sequenced from one sample in a study of blood T cell repertoires in COVID-19. Profiling relied on immunoSEQ multiplex PCR, and the TCRdb table lists in-frame clones only, not all of them. The sample has 250,000 or so clones, about 83% seen once. Sample: peripheral blood. The receptors shown here come from a human donor in a cohort sampled during active COVID-19.

The V gene is TRBV19, the J gene TRBJ1-2; 12 bases line up with TRBD1. Germline CDR1 and CDR2: LNHDA and SQIVND (reference sequence). The length of the CDR3 is 15 residues. Unmatched junction bases numbered 9, after V lost 9 bases and J lost 4 bases. This chain's CDR3 is CASRDRGHGLYGYTF. In DNA, the CDR3 is TGTGCCAGCCGGGACAGGGGGCACGGTCTCTATGGCTACACCTTC.

This clone appeared a few times. The rearrangement joins TRBV5-1 to TRBJ2-7, with 7 bases identical to TRBD2. Germline V CDR1 and CDR2: SGHRS, YFSETQ. With V trimmed by 4 bases and J by 0 bases, 7 bases remained unmatched. This CDR3 is built from 15 residues. The CDR3: CASSPSWGGSYEQYF. In nucleotides, the CDR3 is TGCGCCAGCAGCCCGTCGTGGGGGGGCTCCTACGAGCAGTACTTC. Supplemented by reference TRBV5-1 and TRBJ2-7, the full variable domain reads KAGVTQTPRYLIKTRGQQVTLSCSPISGHRSVSWYQQTPGQGLQFLFEYFSETQRNKGNFPGRFSGRQFSNSRSEMNVSTLELGDSALYLCASSPSWGGSYEQYFGPGTRLTVT.

This sequence joins TRBV30 and TRBJ2-7; 11 bases map to TRBD2. The CDR3 has 18 amino acids. The V gene's germline CDR1 is GTSNPN and CDR2 SVGIG (reference sequence). V was clipped by 1 base and J by 4 bases; unmatched bases: 15. The CDR3 nucleotides read TGTGCCTGGAGTGGCCCCTCTCTAGCGGGGGGCTCCTATTACGAGCAGTACTTC. As protein: CAWSGPSLAGGSYYEQYF.

The V call is TRBV2, the J call TRBJ2-7, with 9 bases lining up with TRBD2. With 3 bases clipped from V and 4 bases from J, the junction kept 7 bases outside the gene matches. Germline CDR1 reads SNHLY; CDR2 reads FYNNEI. The CDR3 loop spans 15 amino acids. The CDR3 loop reads CASSETSGSPYEQYF. CDR3 nucleotides: TGTGCCAGCAGTGAGACTAGCGGATCCCCATACGAGCAGTACTTC.

This chain uses TRBV2 with TRBJ1-2, with TRBD1 identical over 8 bases. CDR1 SNHLY and CDR2 FYNNEI come from the germline V gene. This CDR3 comprises 12 residues. The V and J ends lost 4 bases and 6 bases, in that order; junction bases with no gene match: 1. Here the CDR3 DNA reads TGTGCCAGCAGTGTGACAGGGGATGGCTACACCTTC. It yields the protein CASSVTGDGYTF.

V gene TRBV5-1 combines with J gene TRBJ2-2; 8 bases line up with TRBD2. CDR1 and CDR2 from the germline V gene are SGHRS and YFSETQ. The CDR3 spans 15 residues. The junction had 5 bases not matched to a gene; V was cut back by 4 bases and J by 3 bases. DNA of the CDR3: TGCGCCAGCAGCCCCGGACTAGCAGACACCGGGGAGCTGTTTTTT. Its protein is CASSPGLADTGELFF. Full variable domain (outside the CDR3, taken from reference TRBV5-1 and TRBJ2-2): KAGVTQTPRYLIKTRGQQVTLSCSPISGHRSVSWYQQTPGQGLQFLFEYFSETQRNKGNFPGRFSGRQFSNSRSEMNVSTLELGDSALYLCASSPGLADTGELFFGEGSRLTVL.

In its sample, this clone was seen once. The gene calls are TRBV6-6 and TRBJ2-5, with D maybe TRBD1 (6 bases). The CDR3 runs 13 residues. Germline-derived CDR1 and CDR2 are MNHNY and SVGAGI (reference sequence). Trimming pared 5 bases from V and 5 bases from J, leaving 12 bases between. This CDR3 reads CASSHRVRETQYF. CDR3 sequence (DNA): TGTGCCAGCAGTCACAGGGTGCGGGAGACCCAGTACTTC.

This clone was counted at least ten times. The chain is built from TRBV24-1 and TRBJ2-1; 13 nucleotides match TRBD2. Germline trimming cut 4 bases from V and 0 bases from J; bases unmatched to any gene: 11. Germline assignment: CDR1 KGHDR and CDR2 SFDVKD. This CDR3 is 20 amino acids long. CDR3 sequence: CATSDPNDRTSGSSYNEQFF. The DNA for the CDR3 is TGTGCCACCAGTGACCCCAACGATAGGACTAGCGGGAGCTCCTACAATGAGCAGTTCTTC.

The table lists this clone with a few counts. The chain has TRBV19 and TRBJ2-1; 10 bases line up with TRBD2. Germline V lookup: CDR1 LNHDA, CDR2 SQIVND (reference sequence). The ends lost 5 bases at V and 4 bases at J; junction bases unmatched: 11. The CDR3 is made up of 17 amino acids. In nucleotides, the CDR3 is TGTGCCAGTAGTCCCGGGGGGGCTAGCGGGGGTTACAATGAGCAGTTCTTC. Its protein is CASSPGGASGGYNEQFF. The whole variable domain, filled in from reference TRBV19 and TRBJ2-1, reads DGGITQSPKYLFRKEGQNVTLSCEQNLNHDAMYWYRQDPGQGLRLIYYSQIVNDFQKGDIAEGYSVSREKKESFPLTVTSAQKNPTAFYLCASSPGGASGGYNEQFFGPGTRLTVL.

The chain has TRBV6-2 or TRBV6-3 and TRBJ1-6; a weak D match, TRBD1 (5 bases). Looked up from germline, CDR1 is MNHEY and CDR2 is SVGEGT. The V and J ends lost 2 bases and 9 bases respectively, with 8 bases between them. The CDR3 contains 13 residues. CDR3 amino acids: CASSYGGVSPLHF. The CDR3 bases are TGTGCCAGCAGTTACGGAGGGGTTTCACCCCTCCACTTT.